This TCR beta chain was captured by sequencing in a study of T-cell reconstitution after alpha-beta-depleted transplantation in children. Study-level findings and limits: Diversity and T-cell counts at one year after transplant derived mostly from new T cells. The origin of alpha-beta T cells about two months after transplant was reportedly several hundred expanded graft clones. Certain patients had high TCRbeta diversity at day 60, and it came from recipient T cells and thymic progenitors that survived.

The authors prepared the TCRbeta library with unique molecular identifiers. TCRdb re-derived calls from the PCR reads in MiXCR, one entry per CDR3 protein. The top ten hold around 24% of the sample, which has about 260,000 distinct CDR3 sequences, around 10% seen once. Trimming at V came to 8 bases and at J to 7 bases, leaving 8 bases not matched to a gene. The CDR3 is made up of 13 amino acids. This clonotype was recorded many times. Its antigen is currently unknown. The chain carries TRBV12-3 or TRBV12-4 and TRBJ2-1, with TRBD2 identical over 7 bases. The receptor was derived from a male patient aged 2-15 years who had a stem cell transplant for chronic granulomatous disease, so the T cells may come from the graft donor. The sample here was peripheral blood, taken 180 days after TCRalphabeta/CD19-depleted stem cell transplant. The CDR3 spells CASGLLARNEQFF. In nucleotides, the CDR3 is TGTGCCAGCGGCCTACTAGCGAGGAATGAGCAGTTCTTC.